The subject of this entry is one T cell receptor beta chain. The antigen remains unidentified. The genomic DNA of each subset was split evenly across several immunoSEQ plates. The method was immunoSEQ multiplex PCR; TCRdb's version includes in-frame clones alone and lacks a portion of them. The repertoire has about 2.4 million clones, more than 90% of them found once; the top ten carry about 0.13%. This specimen comes from a study of shared clonotypes between healthy human individuals. Study summary: Used for every donor were three CD4 naive, three CD4 memory, two CD8 naive and one CD8 memory plate. General study points: Read depth was anticipated to influence clonotype sharing among donors. In having few donors, the study represented limited genetic and exposure-history diversity.

CDR3 length equals 13 residues. The V end was cut by 8 bases, the J end by 6 bases, with 14 bases between. Per germline, CDR1 MDHEN and CDR2 SYDVKM. The TCR comes from a man aged 18 to 30 in good health. The genes are TRBV28 and TRBJ1-5; the D is unclear. The sequencing input was naive CD4+ T cells sorted from blood. Subset indicated: CD45RA+ positively selected. The CDR3 DNA sequence: TGTGCCAGCCATGCCGGGGTCTTTCAGCCCCAGCATTTT. Its protein is CASHAGVFQPQHF. The variable domain in full, with the rest retrieved from reference TRBV28 and TRBJ1-5, is DVKVTQSSRYLVKRTGEKVFLECVQDMDHENMFWYRQDPGLGLRLIYFSYDVKMKEKGDIPEGYSVSREKKERFSLILESASTNQTSMYLCASHAGVFQPQHFGDGTRLSIL.